These 27 T cell receptor beta chains were all obtained from the same sample, sequenced in a study of cytomegalovirus exposure and HLA in healthy donors. PCR primers comprised 60 Vbeta and 13 Jbeta primers. Sequenced by immunoSEQ multiplex PCR; TCRdb stores in-frame clones only, minus some. The table includes 150,000 to 200,000 clones, around 81% detected once. Sequencing was performed on PBMCs. These receptor sequences come from a woman aged 40-49 years in good health and CMV-seronegative.

The chain is built from TRBV29-1 and TRBJ2-3, with D maybe TRBD2 (6 bases). Per the germline V gene, CDR1 is SQVTM and CDR2 is ANQGSEA. V was cut by 5 bases and J by 1 base, with 13 bases left in between. The CDR3 is 14 amino acids. CDR3 sequence: CSVSGRGGTDTQYF. In DNA form, the CDR3 reads TGCAGCGTTTCCGGGAGAGGAGGCACAGATACGCAGTATTTT.

This chain connects TRBV7-2 to TRBJ2-7; TRBD2 matches 8 bases. Trimming cost V 3 bases and J 0 bases; bases outside gene matches: 7. Per the germline V gene, CDR1 is SGHTA and CDR2 is FQGNSA. This CDR3 spans 16 amino acids. CDR3 residues: CASSFETAGGSYEQYF. CDR3 bases: TGTGCCAGCAGCTTCGAGACGGCGGGGGGCTCCTACGAGCAGTACTTC.

This chain links TRBV19 with TRBJ2-7; tentatively, D is TRBD2 (6 bases). Trimming removed 5 bases from V and 7 bases from J, with 21 bases in between. The CDR3 loop spans 15 amino acids. From germline, CDR1 is LNHDA and CDR2 SQIVND (reference sequence). The CDR3 is CASSSAAGGTGEQYF. DNA of the CDR3: TGTGCCAGTAGTTCCGCAGCGGGTGGGACGGGGGAGCAGTACTTC. The variable domain in full, completed from reference TRBV19 and TRBJ2-7, reads DGGITQSPKYLFRKEGQNVTLSCEQNLNHDAMYWYRQDPGQGLRLIYYSQIVNDFQKGDIAEGYSVSREKKESFPLTVTSAQKNPTAFYLCASSSAAGGTGEQYFGPGTRLTVT.

This rearrangement joins TRBV5-1 to TRBJ2-1; 8 positions agree with TRBD2. V lost 1 base, J lost 7 bases, and 10 bases stayed unmatched. Germline V CDR1 and CDR2: SGHRS, YFSETQ. CDR3 size: 16 residues. The CDR3 DNA sequence: TGCGCCAGCAGCTTGAGGTCTCTAGCGGGTCTAAATGAGCAGTTCTTC. As protein: CASSLRSLAGLNEQFF.

V and J are TRBV4-1 and TRBJ2-7; 10 bases agree with TRBD2. V shed 2 bases and J 0 bases; nucleotides not matched to a gene: 1. The CDR3 totals 15 residues. Germline CDR1 is MGHRA and CDR2 is YSYEKL. The CDR3 here is CASSQTSGTSYEQYF. CDR3 DNA sequence: TGCGCCAGCAGCCAAACTAGCGGGACCTCCTACGAGCAGTACTTC.

This chain uses TRBV10-3 with TRBJ2-1; D uncertain. Looked up from germline, CDR1 is ENHRY and CDR2 is SYGVKD. The CDR3 has 14 residues. Trimming left V 3 bases short and J 8 bases short, with 14 bases between. The CDR3 coding sequence is TGTGCCATCAGTGAAGGCAGGTTGACGGATGAGCAGTTCTTC. It codes for CAISEGRLTDEQFF.

V and J are TRBV25-1 and TRBJ2-1; the match to TRBD2 covers 7 bases. V dropped 3 bases and J dropped 2; count of bases not matched to a gene: 13. This CDR3 contains 18 residues. Germline V gene sequence: CDR1 MGHDK, CDR2 SYGVNS. CDR3 amino acids: CASSESGWRAGAYNEQFF. Written as DNA, the CDR3 is TGTGCCAGCAGTGAGTCGGGGTGGAGGGCGGGAGCCTACAATGAGCAGTTCTTC.

The V and J genes are TRBV11-3 and TRBJ2-1; D ambiguous. Germline loops: CDR1 SGHNT, CDR2 YENEEA. The CDR3 runs to 11 residues. V was clipped by 4 bases and J by 5 bases, with 3 bases between them. CDR3 in amino acids: CASSSDNEQFF. In DNA, the CDR3 is TGTGCCAGCAGCTCGGACAATGAGCAGTTCTTC.

This chain joins TRBV5-1 and TRBJ2-2, with D unclear. This CDR3 is 15 amino acids long. Germline assignment: CDR1 SGHRS and CDR2 YFSETQ. With 5 bases removed from V and 0 bases from J, the gap between germline ends came to 11 bases. The CDR3: CASSFDSTNTGELFF. The CDR3 DNA follows: TGCGCCAGCAGTTTTGACTCCACGAACACCGGGGAGCTGTTTTTT. Full variable domain (missing parts from reference TRBV5-1 and TRBJ2-2): KAGVTQTPRYLIKTRGQQVTLSCSPISGHRSVSWYQQTPGQGLQFLFEYFSETQRNKGNFPGRFSGRQFSNSRSEMNVSTLELGDSALYLCASSFDSTNTGELFFGEGSRLTVL.

This chain connects TRBV4-2 to TRBJ2-7; weak D call: TRBD2 (5 bases). V was shortened by 0 bases and J by 6 bases, with 21 bases between the two germline ends. This CDR3 is 17 amino acids long. Germline V gene data show CDR1 as LGHNA and CDR2 as YNFKEQ. CDR3 in amino acids: CASSQEARGLAIGEQYF. The CDR3 DNA sequence: TGTGCCAGCAGCCAAGAGGCGAGAGGGCTAGCAATTGGCGAGCAGTACTTC.

Only a few counts were recorded for this clone. The V call is TRBV5-1, the J call TRBJ2-3, with 10 bases lining up with TRBD2. Germline V gene sequence: CDR1 SGHRS, CDR2 YFSETQ. V trimming: 2 bases; J trimming: 6 bases; junction bases outside the gene matches: 9. The CDR3 runs 16 residues. DNA for the CDR3: TGCGCCAGCAGCTTCACCCCTAGCGGGAGCCCTGATACGCAGTATTTT. Translating gives CASSFTPSGSPDTQYF.

The sample holds one count of this clone. The V gene is TRBV29-1, the J gene TRBJ1-1; D uncertain. This CDR3 region has 12 residues. CDR1 is SQVTM, CDR2 ANQGSEA, per germline. The V end lost 5 bases, the J end lost 8 bases, and 15 bases lay between the germline ends. In nucleotides, the CDR3 is TGCAGCGTTCCGTCCCCCTCGGGGGAAGCTTTCTTT. Translated, it gives CSVPSPSGEAFF.

This clone was recorded once. The V and J genes are TRBV19 and TRBJ1-1, with D unclear. Germline V lookup: CDR1 LNHDA, CDR2 SQIVND (reference sequence). V shed 5 bases and J shed 0 bases, with 7 bases lying between them. This CDR3 has 13 amino acids. The CDR3 spells CASSVQVNTEAFF. The CDR3 DNA sequence: TGTGCCAGTAGTGTTCAGGTGAACACTGAAGCTTTCTTT.

The chain has TRBV5-1 and TRBJ1-1, with 8 bases that match TRBD1. CDR1 is SGHRS and CDR2 is YFSETQ in the germline V gene. The CDR3 totals 16 residues. V trimming: 1 base; J trimming: 2 bases; junction bases outside the gene matches: 7. The CDR3 DNA sequence: TGCGCCAGCAGCTTGATGGGACAGGACGCTAACACTGAAGCTTTCTTT. Residues: CASSLMGQDANTEAFF.

The genes are TRBV6-1 and TRBJ2-5; D is unresolved. Gene TRBJ2-7 matches the end of the DNA better, so the J call may be wrong. CDR1 and CDR2 from the germline V gene are MNHNS and SASEGT. CDR3 length equals 14 residues. This chain's CDR3 is CASSEMSAVYEQYF. The CDR3 region has the DNA TGTGCCAGCAGTGAAATGTCGGCGGTTTACGAGCAGTACTTC.

Here the CDR3 reads CASSLTQGASGELFF. Written as DNA, the CDR3 is TGTGCCAGCAGCTTAACGCAGGGGGCTAGCGGGGAGCTGTTTTTT. The chain uses TRBV7-3 and TRBJ2-2; TRBD1 agrees at 8 bases. V lost 0 bases to trimming and J lost 7 bases; unmatched junction nucleotides: 4. This CDR3 contains 15 residues. CDR1 SGHTA and CDR2 FQGTGA come from the germline V gene.

This sequence joins TRBV2 and TRBJ2-7, with 7 bases that match TRBD2. Germline CDR1 is SNHLY and CDR2 is FYNNEI. Losses at the gene ends were 7 bases for V and 2 bases for J; bases not matched to a gene: 17. CDR3 length: 17 amino acids. The CDR3 DNA sequence: TGTGCCAGCAAAGGGTCGGGGGGTGGTCGGGAAACCTACGAGCAGTACTTC. This gives the protein CASKGSGGGRETYEQYF.

V usage is TRBV28 and J usage is TRBJ1-1; 9 bases line up with TRBD1. The CDR3 contains 15 residues. V was pared by 7 bases and J by 4 bases, with 10 bases of the junction left unmatched. Germline V CDR1 and CDR2: MDHEN, SYDVKM. The CDR3 region is CASTRGTTGGTEAFF. DNA for the CDR3: TGTGCCAGCACGAGGGGGACGACAGGGGGCACTGAAGCTTTCTTT.

This clone has just a few counts. This sequence joins TRBV7-3 and TRBJ2-1, with 11 nucleotides matching TRBD2. CDR3 length: 16 residues. CDR1 SGHTA and CDR2 FQGTGA come from the germline V gene. Trimming at V came to 4 bases and at J to 4 bases, leaving 6 bases not matched to a gene. CDR3 bases: TGTGCCAGCAGCTCCGGGACTAGCGGTAGATACAATGAGCAGTTCTTC. As protein: CASSSGTSGRYNEQFF. Filled out from reference TRBV7-3 and TRBJ2-1, the complete variable domain reads GAGVSQTPSNKVTEKGKYVELRCDPISGHTALYWYRQSLGQGPEFLIYFQGTGAADDSGLPNDRFFAVRPEGSVSTLKIQRTERGDSAVYLCASSSGTSGRYNEQFFGPGTRLTVL.

V and J are TRBV29-1 and TRBJ2-1; TRBD1 matches 8 bases. Germline V gives CDR1 SQVTM, CDR2 ANQGSEA. The trim removed 5 bases at V and 7 bases at J, leaving 4 bases unmatched. The CDR3 contains 12 residues. The CDR3 reads CSVSRDRNEQFF. CDR3 in DNA: TGCAGCGTTTCGCGGGACAGGAATGAGCAGTTCTTC.

The chain uses TRBV6-6 and TRBJ1-5; 10 bases align to TRBD1. The CDR3 consists of 14 residues. V lost 6 bases to trimming and J lost 3 bases; unmatched junction nucleotides: 2. Per germline, CDR1 MNHNY and CDR2 SVGAGI (reference sequence). The CDR3 is CASRGQGNNQPQHF. The CDR3 DNA reads as TGTGCCAGCAGGGGACAGGGGAACAATCAGCCCCAGCATTTT.

This chain's CDR3 is CASSTRDRDQPQHF. Written as DNA, the CDR3 is TGTGCCAGCAGCACCCGGGACAGGGATCAGCCCCAGCATTTT. This chain connects TRBV9 to TRBJ1-5, with TRBD1 identical over 9 bases. From germline, CDR1 is SGDLS and CDR2 YYNGEE. The J segment lost 5 bases and the V segment lost 4 bases, leaving 4 bases of the junction unmatched. The CDR3 consists of 14 residues.

Here the CDR3 DNA reads TGTGCCAGCAGTGAGGGCCTAGGTGGCGGGAGTGGCAACGAGCAGTACTTC. This codes for CASSEGLGGGSGNEQYF. This rearrangement joins TRBV25-1 to TRBJ2-7; 7 bases match TRBD2. Unmatched junction bases numbered 16, after V lost 3 bases and J lost 5 bases. Germline V gene data show CDR1 as MGHDK and CDR2 as SYGVNS. CDR3 length: 17 amino acids.

In its sample, this clone was seen a few times. The J gene is TRBJ1-2, the V gene TRBV27; weak D call: TRBD1 (5 bases). Trimming stripped 4 bases from V and 6 bases from J, with 9 bases between. Germline lookup yields CDR1 MNHEY and CDR2 SMNVEV (reference sequence). The CDR3 contains 12 residues. CDR3: CASSSTVDGYTF. CDR3 sequence (DNA): TGTGCCAGCAGTTCGACAGTAGATGGCTACACCTTC.

The chain carries TRBV18 and TRBJ2-2; 9 bases line up with TRBD1. Losses at the gene ends were 4 bases for V and 2 bases for J; bases not matched to a gene: 5. The CDR3 contains 16 residues. Germline CDR1 is KGHSH and CDR2 is LQKENI. The CDR3 region is CASSRDREPNTGELFF. CDR3 in DNA: TGTGCCAGCTCACGGGACAGGGAACCAAACACCGGGGAGCTGTTTTTT. Full variable domain (rest looked up from reference TRBV18 and TRBJ2-2): NAGVMQNPRHLVRRRGQEARLRCSPMKGHSHVYWYRQLPEEGLKFMVYLQKENIIDESGMPKERFSAEFPKEGPSILRIQQVVRGDSAAYFCASSRDREPNTGELFFGEGSRLTVL.

The chain links TRBV30 to TRBJ2-3, with 8 bases that match TRBD2. CDR1 is GTSNPN and CDR2 is SVGIG in the germline V gene (reference sequence). With 1 base clipped from V and 7 bases from J, the junction kept 4 bases outside the gene matches. The CDR3 is 13 amino acids. For the CDR3, the DNA is TGTGCCTGGAGTGGAGCGGGAGCTAATACGCAGTATTTT. It encodes CAWSGAGANTQYF.

The chain recombines TRBV6-5 with TRBJ2-1, with 7 nucleotides matching TRBD2. This CDR3 is 13 amino acids long. Looked up from germline, CDR1 is MNHEY and CDR2 is SVGAGI. With V trimmed by 6 bases and J by 7 bases, 6 bases remained unmatched. The CDR3 sequence: CASRAGVLNEQFF. In DNA form, the CDR3 reads TGTGCCAGCAGGGCGGGAGTTCTGAATGAGCAGTTCTTC.